Below, 21 T cell receptor beta chains from the same sample are listed, as sequenced in a study of blood T cell repertoires in COVID-19. TCRdb keeps only in-frame clones here, not all; method: immunoSEQ multiplex PCR. The table has 180,000 or so clones, 65% to 85% seen once. The sequencing input was peripheral blood. The receptors here all came from a human donor with acute or convalescent COVID-19. The donor label of this sample is uncertain.

This rearrangement joins TRBV11-3 to TRBJ2-2; 14 bases are shared with TRBD2. With V trimmed by 1 base and J by 7 bases, 8 bases remained unmatched. CDR1 SGHNT and CDR2 YENEEA come from the germline V gene. The CDR3 contains 18 residues. CDR3 nucleotide sequence: TGTGCCAGCAGCTTAGCGGGGACTAGCGGGAGCCGGGACGGGGAGCTGTTTTTT. Translated, it gives CASSLAGTSGSRDGELFF.

The chain links TRBV6-1 to TRBJ2-1, with D unresolved. Germline CDR1 and CDR2: MNHNS and SASEGT. The V end was cut by 2 bases, the J end by 4 bases, with 3 bases between. The CDR3 spans 12 residues. The CDR3 spells CASSEQYNEQFF. CDR3 nucleotide sequence: TGTGCCAGCAGTGAACAGTACAATGAGCAGTTCTTC.

This clone was seen a handful of times. The chain recombines TRBV11-2 with TRBJ1-2, with TRBD1 identical over 9 bases. The V gene's germline CDR1 is SGHAT and CDR2 FQNNGV. V was pared by 6 bases and J by 8 bases, with 13 bases of the junction left unmatched. The CDR3 contains 15 residues. As DNA, the CDR3 is TGTGCCAGCAGGCCTCTCCCGGGACAGGGAGGAGGCTACACCTTC. Amino acid sequence: CASRPLPGQGGGYTF.

In this sample, this clone turned up once. This sequence joins TRBV10-3 and TRBJ2-3; D possibly corresponds to TRBD1 (5 bases). The CDR3 is 11 amino acids. CDR1 and CDR2 (germline): ENHRY, SYGVKD. Trimming pared 8 bases from V and 5 bases from J, leaving 8 bases between. The CDR3 region has the DNA TGTGCCATCGGGGCCCTAGATACGCAGTATTTT. Translating it yields CAIGALDTQYF.

The rearrangement links TRBV9 to TRBJ1-2; tentatively, D is TRBD1 (6 bases). CDR3 size: 14 residues. Trimming left V 7 bases short and J 4 bases short, with 17 bases between. Germline V gives CDR1 SGDLS, CDR2 YYNGEE. CDR3 loop: CASWNRENRYGYTF. The DNA of the CDR3 is TGTGCCAGCTGGAACAGGGAAAATCGCTATGGCTACACCTTC.

The gene calls are TRBV14 and TRBJ1-3; D is perhaps TRBD1 (5 bases). This CDR3 is built from 17 residues. Trimming stripped 0 bases from V and 0 bases from J, with 12 bases between. Germline CDR1 and CDR2: SGHDN and FVKESK. CDR3 sequence reads: CASSQEPRQGSGNTIYF. In DNA form, the CDR3 reads TGTGCCAGCAGCCAAGAACCTCGGCAGGGCTCTGGAAACACCATATATTTT. Complete variable domain (other parts from reference TRBV14 and TRBJ1-3): EAGVTQFPSHSVIEKGQTVTLRCDPISGHDNLYWYRRVMGKEIKFLLHFVKESKQDESGMPNNRFLAERTGGTYSTLKVQPAELEDSGVYFCASSQEPRQGSGNTIYFGEGSWLTVV.

The chain links TRBV18 to TRBJ2-1; tentative D call: TRBD2 (6 bases). The CDR3 sequence is 13 residues long. Looked up from germline, CDR1 is KGHSH and CDR2 is LQKENI. The ends were cut back, 3 bases at V and 9 bases at J, with 12 bases in the middle. In DNA form, the CDR3 reads TGTGCCAGCTCACCGTGGGAGGAGCGTGAGCAGTTCTTC. Protein product: CASSPWEEREQFF.

This clone was counted only a few times. The genes are TRBV2 and TRBJ1-1; no definite D call. Trimming left V 7 bases short and J 1 base short, with 10 bases between. CDR1 is SNHLY, CDR2 FYNNEI, per germline. The CDR3 extends over 13 amino acids. The CDR3 loop is CASTITENTEAFF. The CDR3 DNA is TGTGCCAGCACGATTACAGAGAACACTGAAGCTTTCTTT.

The chain links TRBV7-9 to TRBJ2-1; TRBD2 aligns across 11 bases. The germline gives CDR1 SEHNR, CDR2 FQNEAQ (reference sequence). V gave up 1 base and J gave up 7 bases; unmatched junction bases: 6. The CDR3 is made up of 16 amino acids. This CDR3 reads CASSLGLAGWGNEQFF. CDR3 nucleotide sequence: TGTGCCAGCAGCTTAGGACTAGCGGGATGGGGAAATGAGCAGTTCTTC.

As for this clone: Other DNA sequences in this specimen translate into the identical CDR3. V and J are TRBV9 and TRBJ2-5; 12 positions match TRBD2. Per the germline V gene, CDR1 is SGDLS and CDR2 is YYNGEE. The CDR3 is made up of 16 amino acids. The V and J ends lost 0 bases and 4 bases, in that order; junction bases with no gene match: 4. Here the CDR3 DNA reads TGTGCCAGCAGCGTAGGAGCTAGCGGGGGGGGAGAGACCCAGTACTTC. Translating it yields CASSVGASGGGETQYF.

The chain uses TRBV9 and TRBJ2-1, with 13 bases matching TRBD2. The CDR3 covers 15 residues. V dropped 4 bases and J dropped 5; count of bases not matched to a gene: 3. Germline values: CDR1 SGDLS, CDR2 YYNGEE. Here the CDR3 DNA reads TGTGCCAGCAGCAGACTAGCGGGAGGCCACAATGAGCAGTTCTTC. Its translation is CASSRLAGGHNEQFF.

This clone appeared a single time. The chain has TRBV19 and TRBJ2-3; D perhaps matches TRBD2 (7 bases). Germline V gene lookup returns CDR1 LNHDA and CDR2 SQIVND (reference sequence). Trimming removed 2 bases at V and 4 bases at J, with 13 bases between. This CDR3 region has 15 residues. CDR3 amino acids: CASSIRRGAADTQYF. The CDR3, as DNA: TGTGCCAGTAGTATAAGACGGGGGGCCGCAGATACGCAGTATTTT.

The chain joins TRBV2 to TRBJ2-4, with 13 bases that match TRBD2. J gave up 0 bases and V 9 bases, and 11 bases lay outside the gene matches. CDR3 length equals 18 residues. CDR1 and CDR2 from the germline V gene are SNHLY and FYNNEI. DNA of the CDR3: TGTGCCAGTCTATTGGGGACTAGCGGGATCGGAGCCAAAAACATTCAGTACTTC. This codes for CASLLGTSGIGAKNIQYF.

This clone has only one observation. The gene calls are TRBV6-1 and TRBJ2-3, with D hard to call. V was trimmed by 2 bases and J by 6 bases, leaving 12 bases between them. This CDR3 contains 14 residues. Germline assignment: CDR1 MNHNS and CDR2 SASEGT. The CDR3 coding sequence is TGTGCCAGCAGTGAATGGAGCACCCCGGATACGCAGTATTTT. As protein: CASSEWSTPDTQYF.

The chain uses TRBV19 and TRBJ1-1; D possibly corresponds to TRBD1 (5 bases). Looked up from germline, CDR1 is LNHDA and CDR2 is SQIVND (reference sequence). The CDR3 consists of 17 residues. Trimming took 3 bases from V and 2 from J, leaving 19 bases between them. CDR3 in DNA: TGTGCCAGTAGTATGCCCCGGTCCGGGGGAGGTAACACTGAAGCTTTCTTT. This sequence encodes CASSMPRSGGGNTEAFF.

This rearrangement joins TRBV11-2 to TRBJ2-7, with D perhaps TRBD1 (6 bases). Germline CDR1 SGHAT, CDR2 FQNNGV. Trimming took 7 bases from V and 0 from J, leaving 16 bases between them. The CDR3 is 15 amino acids. CDR3 in amino acids: CASTLGQLGSYEQYF. The CDR3 DNA reads as TGTGCCAGCACCCTGGGACAATTGGGCTCCTACGAGCAGTACTTC.

This rearrangement joins TRBV30 to TRBJ1-4, with TRBD1 matching over 10 bases. V was clipped by 5 bases and J by 10 bases; unmatched bases: 7. The germline gives CDR1 GTSNPN, CDR2 SVGIG (reference sequence). CDR3 length: 13 residues. CDR3 in amino acids: CAWADRGVGKLFF. CDR3 DNA: TGTGCCTGGGCGGACAGGGGGGTGGGAAAACTGTTTTTT.

The chain joins TRBV25-1 to TRBJ2-1, with 13 bases matching TRBD2. V was clipped by 3 bases and J by 6 bases; unmatched bases: 8. This CDR3 contains 17 residues. Germline CDR1 and CDR2: MGHDK and SYGVNS. The CDR3 protein is CASSEIDGLAGANEQFF. The CDR3 nucleotides are TGTGCCAGCAGTGAGATCGACGGACTAGCGGGAGCCAATGAGCAGTTCTTC.

This sequence joins TRBV11-2 and TRBJ2-1, with 9 bases aligning to TRBD2. The CDR3 runs to 16 residues. The germline gives CDR1 SGHAT, CDR2 FQNNGV. The V gene end was trimmed by 7 bases and the J gene end by 2 bases; junction bases not matched to a gene: 9. The CDR3 reads CASTPLSGRTYNEQFF. The CDR3 DNA reads TGTGCCAGCACCCCCCTTAGCGGGAGAACCTACAATGAGCAGTTCTTC. The full variable domain, with the rest looked up from reference TRBV11-2 and TRBJ2-1, is EAGVAQSPRYKIIEKRQSVAFWCNPISGHATLYWYQQILGQGPKLLIQFQNNGVVDDSQLPKDRFSAERLKGVDSTLKIQPAKLEDSAVYLCASTPLSGRTYNEQFFGPGTRLTVL.

The rearrangement uses TRBV5-1 and TRBJ2-5, with a weak D call TRBD2 (6 bases). The CDR3 consists of 15 residues. Trimming removed 0 bases at V and 5 bases at J, with 14 bases between. Per germline, CDR1 SGHRS and CDR2 YFSETQ. Written as DNA, the CDR3 is TGCGCCAGCAGCTTGGACCCGGGACTTGGGGAGACCCAGTACTTC. Its translation: CASSLDPGLGETQYF.

The chain joins TRBV30 to TRBJ1-3, with a weak D call TRBD1 (5 bases). CDR1 and CDR2 from the germline V gene are GTSNPN and SVGIG (reference sequence). The CDR3 runs 14 residues. V gave up 3 bases and J gave up 3 bases, with 12 bases separating them. Here the CDR3 reads CAWSSGFGGNTIYF. CDR3 sequence (DNA): TGTGCCTGGAGCTCAGGGTTCGGTGGAAACACCATATATTTT.